Presented here are 30 T cell receptor beta chains from one specimen sequenced in a study of shared clonotypes between healthy human individuals (dated by TCRdb to 2018 to 2020). Library preparation used the immunoSEQ multiplex PCR assay. The clones in this table, taken by TCRdb from immuneACCESS, are in-frame only. Not every clone is retained; where verified, under half of the shortfall comes from an unresolved V gene, and the cause of the rest is unknown. The sample table holds more than 2 million clones, of which 85% to 95% were seen once. The ten largest account for around 1.1% of the sample. CD8 naive samples were CD45RO-negative cells positively selected for CCR7, giving a CD45RA+CCR7+ population that excluded TemRA cells. Sequencing was performed on naive CD8+ T cells sorted from blood. Explained via the paper, the cell subset or site label denotes: CD45RA+CCR7+. These receptors were obtained from a man between 18 and 29 years old in good health.

As concerns this clone: The same CDR3 arises from other DNA sequences in this sample as well. This chain's CDR3 is CASSQDRWELFF. The CDR3 coding sequence is TGCGCCAGCAGCCAAGATCGTTGGGAGCTGTTTTTT. This chain joins TRBV4-3 and TRBJ2-2; D uncertain. The germline V gene has CDR1 LGHNA and CDR2 YSLEER. V gave up 0 bases and J gave up 9 bases, with 5 bases separating them. This CDR3 has 12 amino acids.

This clone came up once. Other DNA sequences within the sample encode an identical CDR3. This chain uses TRBV9 with TRBJ2-3, with TRBD2 identical over 8 bases. The junction had 3 bases not matched to a gene; V was cut back by 0 bases and J by 0 bases. This CDR3 contains 16 residues. In germline, CDR1 is SGDLS, CDR2 YYNGEE. CDR3 nucleotides: TGTGCCAGCAGCGTAGTAGGCGGGGGGAGCACAGATACGCAGTATTTT. It encodes CASSVVGGGSTDTQYF.

The genes are TRBV5-1 and TRBJ1-1; no firm D call. The germline V and J ends were trimmed by 3 bases and 0 bases, with 15 bases remaining between them. In germline, CDR1 is SGHRS, CDR2 YFSETQ. The CDR3 runs to 16 residues. As DNA, the CDR3 is TGCGCCAGCAGCTCAGGCACAGTACCCATGAACACTGAAGCTTTCTTT. Its protein is CASSSGTVPMNTEAFF. The variable domain in full, with the rest retrieved from reference TRBV5-1 and TRBJ1-1, is KAGVTQTPRYLIKTRGQQVTLSCSPISGHRSVSWYQQTPGQGLQFLFEYFSETQRNKGNFPGRFSGRQFSNSRSEMNVSTLELGDSALYLCASSSGTVPMNTEAFFGQGTRLTVV.

A remark on this clone: Other nucleotide sequences from this sample produce the same CDR3. The chain joins TRBV7-9 to TRBJ1-2; a weak D match, TRBD1 (6 bases). Germline assignment: CDR1 SEHNR and CDR2 FQNEAQ (reference sequence). The ends were cut back, 1 base at V and 5 bases at J, with 14 bases in the middle. CDR3 length: 15 amino acids. The DNA for the CDR3 is TGTGCCAGCAGCTTAGGCCTGACAGGTGATTATGGCTACACCTTC. It translates to CASSLGLTGDYGYTF.

The gene calls are TRBV4-3 and TRBJ2-7; D is perhaps TRBD1 or TRBD2 (6 bases each). Between the trimmed V and J ends, which lost 0 bases and 7 bases, there was a span of 10 bases. The CDR3 consists of 13 residues. Germline CDR1 LGHNA, CDR2 YSLEER. In DNA form, the CDR3 reads TGCGCCAGCAGCCAAGATGGGGGGCGGGAGCAGTACTTC. It yields the protein CASSQDGGREQYF.

The rearrangement joins TRBV11-2 to TRBJ2-1; 8 positions agree with TRBD1. Germline V gives CDR1 SGHAT, CDR2 FQNNGV. The CDR3 consists of 15 residues. V was pared by 4 bases and J by 7 bases, with 9 bases of the junction left unmatched. Here the CDR3 reads CASSSRPGQENEQFF. In nucleotides, the CDR3 is TGTGCCAGCAGCTCCCGGCCGGGACAGGAGAATGAGCAGTTCTTC.

The rearrangement joins TRBV7-9 to TRBJ2-2; 8 bases are shared with TRBD2. This CDR3 has 16 amino acids. Germline CDR1 SEHNR, CDR2 FQNEAQ (reference sequence). V was clipped by 1 base and J by 5 bases; unmatched bases: 6. Here the CDR3 DNA reads TGTGCCAGCAGCTTAGTAGGCGGGGGGCCGACCGGGGAGCTGTTTTTT. The encoded protein is CASSLVGGGPTGELFF.

The chain recombines TRBV28 with TRBJ2-7; 7 bases are a match to TRBD1. The V gene's germline CDR1 is MDHEN and CDR2 SYDVKM. CDR3 length: 13 residues. J was trimmed by 5 bases and V by 5 bases; bases with no gene match: 6. CDR3 in amino acids: CASSPGQSDEQYF. CDR3 DNA: TGTGCCAGCAGTCCGGGACAGAGCGACGAGCAGTACTTC.

V and J are TRBV2 and TRBJ2-7; D possibly matches TRBD1 or TRBD2 (6 bases each). Trimming pared 4 bases from V and 1 base from J, leaving 8 bases between. The germline V gene encodes CDR1 SNHLY and CDR2 FYNNEI. The CDR3 runs to 13 residues. DNA of the CDR3: TGTGCCAGCAGTGCGGGGGCTTCCTACGAGCAGTACTTC. This encodes CASSAGASYEQYF. Full variable domain (rest looked up from reference TRBV2 and TRBJ2-7): EPEVTQTPSHQVTQMGQEVILRCVPISNHLYFYWYRQILGQKVEFLVSFYNNEISEKSEIFDDQFSVERPDGSNFTLKIRSTKLEDSAMYFCASSAGASYEQYFGPGTRLTVT.

The CDR3 DNA reads as TGCGCCAGCAGCGAGGTCGGGACAGGCGCTTCCCTCAACACCATATATTTT. Protein: CASSEVGTGASLNTIYF. The chain combines TRBV5-1 with TRBJ1-3; 8 positions match TRBD1. V was clipped by 4 bases and J by 7 bases; unmatched bases: 16. Germline loops: CDR1 SGHRS, CDR2 YFSETQ. The CDR3 loop spans 17 amino acids.

The genes are TRBV11-2 and TRBJ1-4; no clear D gene. Deletions cut 1 base from V and 3 bases from J, with 12 bases between. The CDR3 contains 16 residues. Germline V gives CDR1 SGHAT, CDR2 FQNNGV. The CDR3 loop reads CASSLGTLASNEKLFF. In DNA form, the CDR3 reads TGTGCCAGCAGCTTAGGGACCCTGGCGTCTAATGAAAAACTGTTTTTT.

The genes are TRBV12-5 and TRBJ1-6; D may be TRBD1 (6 bases). V was trimmed by 6 bases and J by 0 bases, leaving 18 bases between them. Per the germline V gene, CDR1 is LGHNT and CDR2 is FRNRAP. This CDR3 spans 18 amino acids. The CDR3 nucleotides are TGTGCTAGTGGCCCCCTTGGGGGCCAGAGCTCCTATAATTCACCCCTCCACTTT. Protein sequence: CASGPLGGQSSYNSPLHF.

This sequence joins TRBV9 and TRBJ2-3; D is unresolved. The ends were cut back, 4 bases at V and 1 base at J, with 16 bases in the middle. Germline CDR1 reads SGDLS; CDR2 reads YYNGEE. The CDR3 totals 16 residues. The CDR3 spells CASSSHEVYGTDTQYF. CDR3 in DNA: TGTGCCAGCAGCTCTCACGAGGTGTACGGCACAGATACGCAGTATTTT.

A remark on this clone: The sample has other DNA sequences that encode this CDR3 too. The chain uses TRBV27 and TRBJ2-2; D is uncertain. CDR1 is MNHEY, CDR2 SMNVEV, per germline (reference sequence). This CDR3 is built from 12 residues. V was pared by 5 bases and J by 6 bases, with 7 bases between. CDR3 sequence: CASSPSAGELFF. The CDR3 nucleotides are TGTGCCAGCAGTCCCTCCGCCGGGGAGCTGTTTTTT.

V is TRBV5-6 and J is TRBJ2-7; 11 bases are a match to TRBD2. The junction had 5 bases not matched to a gene; V was cut back by 4 bases and J by 5 bases. This CDR3 contains 14 residues. The germline gives CDR1 SGHDT, CDR2 YYEEEE. CDR3 coding DNA: TGTGCCAGCAGCCCCGGACTAGCGGGTCACGAGCAGTACTTC. Residues: CASSPGLAGHEQYF.

The chain joins TRBV7-9 to TRBJ2-7, with 9 nucleotides matching TRBD1. From germline, CDR1 is SEHNR and CDR2 FQNEAQ (reference sequence). V lost 4 bases, J lost 4 bases, and 8 bases stayed unmatched. CDR3 size: 15 residues. The CDR3 protein is CASSSQTGGWYEQYF. The CDR3 region has the DNA TGTGCCAGCAGCTCCCAGACAGGGGGTTGGTACGAGCAGTACTTC.

With respect to this clone: This same CDR3 is encoded by further DNA sequences in the sample. The genes are TRBV5-6 and TRBJ2-6; maybe TRBD2 (6 bases). Looked up from germline, CDR1 is SGHDT and CDR2 is YYEEEE. The CDR3 loop spans 15 amino acids. V was cut by 2 bases and J by 2 bases, with 8 bases left in between. The CDR3: CASSFGGAGANVLTF. CDR3 DNA sequence: TGTGCCAGCAGCTTCGGGGGAGCTGGGGCCAACGTCCTGACTTTC.

V usage is TRBV5-1 and J usage is TRBJ2-1, with 13 bases fitting TRBD2. Looked up from germline, CDR1 is SGHRS and CDR2 is YFSETQ. The V and J ends lost 3 bases and 7 bases, in that order; junction bases with no gene match: 4. This CDR3 contains 15 residues. CDR3 in amino acids: CASSYGLAGVNEQFF. DNA of the CDR3: TGCGCCAGCAGCTACGGACTAGCGGGAGTTAATGAGCAGTTCTTC.

DNA of the CDR3: TGTGCCAGCAGCCAATTAGTCCATGAGCAGTTCTTC. It specifies CASSQLVHEQFF. The rearrangement links TRBV11-2 to TRBJ2-1; D remains ambiguous. V lost 5 bases to trimming and J lost 8 bases, with 10 bases between them. Looked up from germline, CDR1 is SGHAT and CDR2 is FQNNGV. CDR3 length: 12 residues. Full variable domain (rest looked up from reference TRBV11-2 and TRBJ2-1): EAGVAQSPRYKIIEKRQSVAFWCNPISGHATLYWYQQILGQGPKLLIQFQNNGVVDDSQLPKDRFSAERLKGVDSTLKIQPAKLEDSAVYLCASSQLVHEQFFGPGTRLTVL.

In nucleotides, the CDR3 is TGTGCCAGCAGTTTAGTTCCGGGGGCCGAGCAGTACTTC. Amino acids: CASSLVPGAEQYF. This chain joins TRBV27 and TRBJ2-7; D could derive from TRBD1 or TRBD2 (6 bases each). V lost 2 bases and J lost 6, with 11 bases in between. The CDR3 has 13 amino acids. Germline CDR1 and CDR2: MNHEY and SMNVEV (reference sequence).

For this clone: Being one base from a much bigger clone, this may be a read error. Other DNA variants within this sample encode the same CDR3. The chain recombines TRBV30 with TRBJ2-5; D perhaps matches TRBD1 (6 bases). Trimming removed 0 bases from V and 4 bases from J, with 6 bases in between. CDR3 length: 12 residues. Germline V gene lookup returns CDR1 GTSNPN and CDR2 SVGIG (reference sequence). DNA of the CDR3: TGTGCCTGGAGTGTACAGGGAGAGACCCAGTACTTC. It encodes CAWSVQGETQYF.

The gene calls are TRBV9 and TRBJ2-7; 13 positions match TRBD2. Germline loops: CDR1 SGDLS, CDR2 YYNGEE. The CDR3 has 15 amino acids. The ends lost 4 bases at V and 6 bases at J; junction bases unmatched: 7. CDR3 nucleotide sequence: TGTGCCAGCAGCTCTTCCGGGACTAGCGGGACCGAGCAGTACTTC. Translation gives CASSSSGTSGTEQYF.

This sequence joins TRBV7-9 and TRBJ1-1; D is uncertain. V lost 6 bases to trimming and J lost 4 bases, with 21 bases between them. The CDR3 spans 16 residues. Germline V CDR1 and CDR2: SEHNR, FQNEAQ (reference sequence). CDR3 sequence: CASRKGLWGEGTEAFF. DNA for the CDR3: TGTGCCAGCAGGAAGGGTCTGTGGGGTGAGGGCACTGAAGCTTTCTTT.

The chain uses TRBV6-5 and TRBJ1-1; D gene ambiguous. Germline CDR1 MNHEY, CDR2 SVGAGI. Trimming shortened V by 0 bases and J by 11 bases, and 16 bases separated the two germline ends. The CDR3 has 14 amino acids. CDR3 in DNA: TGTGCCAGCAGTTACTCGCGCACGTTGGATCAGGCTTTCTTT. Protein sequence: CASSYSRTLDQAFF.

This chain links TRBV7-6 with TRBJ2-6; D remains unclear. Germline CDR1 is SGHVS and CDR2 is FNYEAQ. The CDR3 contains 15 residues. V was pared by 5 bases and J by 1 base, with 9 bases between. CDR3: CASSPIGSGANVLTF. In DNA, the CDR3 is TGTGCCAGCAGCCCCATAGGATCTGGGGCCAACGTCCTGACTTTC.

The rearrangement links TRBV30 to TRBJ2-3; 16 bases are shared with TRBD2. The CDR3 loop spans 19 amino acids. J gave up 5 bases and V 5 bases, and 16 bases lay outside the gene matches. CDR1 is GTSNPN and CDR2 is SVGIG in the germline V gene (reference sequence). CDR3 sequence reads: CAWDPGTSGRGLLEDTQYF. In DNA form, the CDR3 reads TGTGCCTGGGACCCCGGGACTAGCGGGAGGGGCCTCCTTGAAGATACGCAGTATTTT.

This chain uses TRBV28 with TRBJ2-3, with 7 bases identical to TRBD2. V trimming: 8 bases; J trimming: 0 bases; junction bases outside the gene matches: 5. This CDR3 region has 14 residues. Germline V gene data show CDR1 as MDHEN and CDR2 as SYDVKM. CDR3 protein: CASATSASTDTQYF. The CDR3 nucleotides are TGTGCCAGCGCTACTAGCGCAAGCACAGATACGCAGTATTTT.

Turning to this clone: The same CDR3 also results from other DNA sequences found in this sample. V and J are TRBV27 and TRBJ2-1; no clear D gene. Deletions cut 5 bases from V and 2 bases from J, with 4 bases between. Germline loops: CDR1 MNHEY, CDR2 SMNVEV (reference sequence). The CDR3 runs to 12 residues. DNA of the CDR3: TGTGCCAGCAGTCCCGCCTACAATGAGCAGTTCTTC. Translated, it gives CASSPAYNEQFF.

The rearrangement uses TRBV6-4 and TRBJ1-1; 10 bases are shared with TRBD1. Germline V gene sequence: CDR1 MRHNA, CDR2 SNTAGT. The CDR3 extends over 13 amino acids. The J segment lost 5 bases and the V segment lost 6 bases, leaving 3 bases of the junction unmatched. CDR3 sequence: CASRDRGRTEAFF. In DNA form, the CDR3 reads TGTGCCAGCAGAGACAGGGGGCGGACTGAAGCTTTCTTT.

This clone was counted once. The chain has TRBV6-1 and TRBJ2-7; possibly TRBD1 or TRBD2 for D (5 bases each). CDR3 size: 15 residues. Trimming cost V 8 bases and J 0 bases, with 17 bases left between them. CDR1 is MNHNS, CDR2 SASEGT, per germline. CDR3 nucleotides: TGTGCCAGCGGTCCCGGGGTTGGGACCTCCTACGAGCAGTACTTC. Its translation is CASGPGVGTSYEQYF.